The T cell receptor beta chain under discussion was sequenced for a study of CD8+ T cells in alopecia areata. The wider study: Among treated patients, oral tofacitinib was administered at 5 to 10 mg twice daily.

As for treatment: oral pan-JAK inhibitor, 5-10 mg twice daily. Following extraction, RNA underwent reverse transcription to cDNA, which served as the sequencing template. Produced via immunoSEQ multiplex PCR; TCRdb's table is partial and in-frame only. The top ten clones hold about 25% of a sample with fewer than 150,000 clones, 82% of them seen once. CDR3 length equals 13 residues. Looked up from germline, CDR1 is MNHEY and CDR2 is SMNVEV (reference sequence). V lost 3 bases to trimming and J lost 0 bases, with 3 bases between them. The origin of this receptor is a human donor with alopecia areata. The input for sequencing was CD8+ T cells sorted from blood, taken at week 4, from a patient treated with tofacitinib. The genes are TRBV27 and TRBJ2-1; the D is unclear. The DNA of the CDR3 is TGTGCCAGCAGTTTGCACTCCTACAATGAGCAGTTCTTC. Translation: CASSLHSYNEQFF.